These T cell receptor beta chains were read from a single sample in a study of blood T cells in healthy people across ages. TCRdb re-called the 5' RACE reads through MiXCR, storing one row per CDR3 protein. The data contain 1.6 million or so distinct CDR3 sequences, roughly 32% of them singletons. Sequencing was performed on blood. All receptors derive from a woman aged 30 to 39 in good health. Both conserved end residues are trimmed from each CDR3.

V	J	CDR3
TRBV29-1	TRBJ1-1	SVSLILNTEAF
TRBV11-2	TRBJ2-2	ASSWTSVNTGELF
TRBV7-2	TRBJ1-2	ASSPTAGYT
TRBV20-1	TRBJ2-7	SARGRQTGHEQY
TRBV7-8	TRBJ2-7	ASSSRGQVHEQY
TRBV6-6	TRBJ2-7	ASGFYKSPYEQY
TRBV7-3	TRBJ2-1	ASSSSGGVTEQF
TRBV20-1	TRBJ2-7	SAREARGGAYEQY
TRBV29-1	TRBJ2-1	SVPLYPQGDSEQF
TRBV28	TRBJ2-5	ASTKKGLASHYQETQY
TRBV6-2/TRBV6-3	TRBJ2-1	ASRLQGTSSYNEQF
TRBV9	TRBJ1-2	ASSPGHGGNYGYT
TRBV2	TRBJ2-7	ASSLGSESEQY
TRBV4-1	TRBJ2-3	ASSQGTFGRVDTDTQY
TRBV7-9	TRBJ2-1	AGTVGGYNEQF
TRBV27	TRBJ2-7	ASSGAGREQY
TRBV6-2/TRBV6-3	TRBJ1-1	AQGGTEAF
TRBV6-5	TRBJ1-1	ASSPRWGEAF
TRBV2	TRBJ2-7	ASRQGQVYEQY
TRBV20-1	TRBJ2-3	SARLAGGLSGLTDTQY
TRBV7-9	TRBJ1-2	ASSSGARIGDYT
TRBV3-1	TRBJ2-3	ASGFQTSGSTDTQY
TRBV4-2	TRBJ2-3	ASSQEGFSGSYADTQY